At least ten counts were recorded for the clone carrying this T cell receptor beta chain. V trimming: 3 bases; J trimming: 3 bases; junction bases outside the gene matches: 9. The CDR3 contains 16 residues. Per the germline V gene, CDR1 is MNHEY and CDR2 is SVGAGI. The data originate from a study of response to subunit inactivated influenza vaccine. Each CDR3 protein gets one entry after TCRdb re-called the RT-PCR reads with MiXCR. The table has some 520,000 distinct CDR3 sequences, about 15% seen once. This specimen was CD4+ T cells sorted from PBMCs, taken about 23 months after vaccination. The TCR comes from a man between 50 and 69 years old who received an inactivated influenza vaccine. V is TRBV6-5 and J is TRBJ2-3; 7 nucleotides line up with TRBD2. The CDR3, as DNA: TGTGCCAGCAGTTATAGTCTAGCGGTGGGGACAGATACGCAGTATTTT. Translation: CASSYSLAVGTDTQYF.